These T cell receptor beta chains were read from a single sample in a study of tumor and adjacent non-tumor tissue in lung cancer. TCRdb reprocessed the multiplex PCR reads with MiXCR, giving one entry per CDR3 protein. This table has tens of thousands of distinct CDR3 sequences, 75% to 90% appearing once. Source material: lung tumor tissue. The receptor source for this set is a woman in her 50s with non-small cell lung cancer. The CDR3 runs from the conserved cysteine through the conserved F or W. A D gene is named only where the DNA matches it firmly. Rows may omit the clone size; those that give it use once, few, many or a size class.

clone_size d_call j_call v_call cdr3_nt cdr3_aa
once . TRBJ2-1 TRBV11-2 TGTGCCAGCAGCCGGGAACTCGCTATGAGCAATGAGCAGTTCTTC CASSRELAMSNEQFF
. TRBD1 TRBJ1-2 TRBV5-6 TGTGCCAGCCGCTTGTGGGGGACAGGGGACCCCTATGGCTACATCTTC CASRLWGTGDPYGYIF
once TRBD1 TRBJ2-3 TRBV6-2/TRBV6-3 TGTGTCAGCAGTACCGGGACAGGGAGGCAGCCACAGTATTTT CVSSTGTGRQPQYF
. TRBD1 TRBJ2-3 TRBV4-1 TGCGCCAGCAGCCATGTGGGGACAGGCCCCGGCGGTCAGTCCCAGTATTTT CASSHVGTGPGGQSQYF
. TRBD1 TRBJ1-5 TRBV2 TGTGCCAGCAACGGACAGGGGAAGTTGCAGCCCCGACATTTT CASNGQGKLQPRHF
. . TRBJ2-1 TRBV29-1 TGTAACGTTGGGGCAGGACCCGAGCAGTTCTTC CNVGAGPEQFF
. . TRBJ1-2 TRBV11-2 TGCGCCAGCAGCTTAGCTTTTGGGACCGGCTACACGTTC CASSLAFGTGYTF
. . TRBJ2-5 TRBV10-3 TGTGCCATCCGACCTCCCGAAGGGAGTGAGACCCAGTACTTC CAIRPPEGSETQYF
. . TRBJ2-7 TRBV4-1 TGCGCCAGCAGTCCCGTGACATCCACCCACTACGAGCAGTACTTC CASSPVTSTHYEQYF
many TRBD2 TRBJ2-1 TRBV20-1 TGCAGTGCTACTCGCGGACTAGCGGGAGGGCCCTACAATGAGCAGTTCTTC CSATRGLAGGPYNEQFF
. TRBD1 TRBJ2-1 TRBV20-1 TGCAGTGCATCAGACAGGGGCAATGAACGGTTCTTC CSASDRGNERFF
. . TRBJ2-6 TRBV6-6 TGTGCCAGTAGTTACCCGATGGACGGATGGAATTCTGGGGTCAACGTCCTGACTTTC CASSYPMDGWNSGVNVLTF
. . TRBJ2-7 TRBV20-1 TGCAGTGCCCACGAACTTCAGGGAAACAAGCAGTACTTC CSAHELQGNKQYF
. . TRBJ2-7 TRBV12-3/TRBV12-4 TGTGCAAGCAGTACCCGAGCGAAAGATCTACCATACGAGCAGTACTTC CASSTRAKDLPYEQYF
. . TRBJ2-3 TRBV5-5 TGTGCCAGCAGCTTGATTGCGATCACAAATACGCAGTATTTT CASSLIAITNTQYF
. . TRBJ1-3 TRBV6-2/TRBV6-3 TGTGCCAGCAACCCCAGGGAAGCAACTGGAAACACCATATATTTT CASNPREATGNTIYF
. . TRBJ2-5 TRBV20-1 TGCAGTGCTCCGAATATTAACTATCAAGAGACCCAGTACTTC CSAPNINYQETQYF
. . TRBJ2-7 TRBV4-3 TGCGCCAGCAGCCAAGTTAAGGGTCTTGGGCAGTACTTC CASSQVKGLGQYF